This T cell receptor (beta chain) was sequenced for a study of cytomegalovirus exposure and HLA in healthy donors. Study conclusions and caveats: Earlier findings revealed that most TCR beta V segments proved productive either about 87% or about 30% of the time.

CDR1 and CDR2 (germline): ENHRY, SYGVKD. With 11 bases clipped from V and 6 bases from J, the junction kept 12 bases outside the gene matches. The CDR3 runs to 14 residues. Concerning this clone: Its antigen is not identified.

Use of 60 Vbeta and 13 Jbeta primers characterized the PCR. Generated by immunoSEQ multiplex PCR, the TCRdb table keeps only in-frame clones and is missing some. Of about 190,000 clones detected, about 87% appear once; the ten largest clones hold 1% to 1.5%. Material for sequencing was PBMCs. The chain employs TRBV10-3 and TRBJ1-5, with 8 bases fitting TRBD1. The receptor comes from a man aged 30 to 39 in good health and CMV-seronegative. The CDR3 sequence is CAAGSGGEAQPQHF. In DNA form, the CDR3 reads TGTGCCGCCGGCTCAGGGGGCGAGGCTCAGCCCCAGCATTTT.